The rows below give T cell receptor beta chains drawn from one sample of a study of blood T cell repertoires in COVID-19. Produced via immunoSEQ multiplex PCR; TCRdb's table is partial and in-frame only. Among hundreds of thousands of clones, 70% to 90% were seen once, and the ten largest hold roughly 2.7%. Source material: peripheral blood. These receptors came from a woman in her seventies with active or convalescent COVID-19. The CDR3 runs from the conserved cysteine through the conserved F or W. Clone sizes are given selectively: once, few, many, or a class where the clone is expanded.

clone_size	v_call	j_call	cdr3_aa
.	TRBV6-2/TRBV6-3	TRBJ2-4	CASSYRGQPGTSKNIQYF
.	TRBV6-4	TRBJ1-2	CATTPEQGNYGYTF
.	TRBV4-2	TRBJ2-6	CASRGLLLRGSGANVLTF
few	TRBV2	TRBJ1-2	CASSPDRDGYTF
.	TRBV5-5	TRBJ1-5	CASSLAGGDQPQHF
.	TRBV30	TRBJ2-3	CAWSGQGANTQYF
.	TRBV28	TRBJ2-3	CASSSLGGRGPGTDTQYF
.	TRBV4-1	TRBJ2-5	CASRGPQGEETQYF
.	TRBV19	TRBJ2-3	CASSSDRGQDTQYF
.	TRBV5-1	TRBJ2-2	CASSLDQGGTGELFF
.	TRBV27	TRBJ1-5	CASSSYSNQPQHF
.	TRBV19	TRBJ1-1	CASSDRVNTEAFF
few	TRBV25-1	TRBJ1-6	CASTRDSDSPLHF
.	TRBV5-1	TRBJ2-1	CASSLGTPLLFF
.	TRBV3-1/TRBV3-2	TRBJ1-1	CASSQPGADTEAFF
.	TRBV6-2/TRBV6-3	TRBJ2-7	CASSYGTGGSHEQYF
.	TRBV18	TRBJ1-6	CASQTISGPGDSPLHF
few	TRBV11-2	TRBJ1-6	CASSFGGNSPLHF
.	TRBV11-2	TRBJ2-7	CASSLVGGRTYEQYF
.	TRBV30	TRBJ1-1	CAWSTGGRTEAFF
.	TRBV3-1/TRBV3-2	TRBJ1-6	CASSYFNNSPLHF
once	TRBV5-4	TRBJ2-2	CASSSGLVYTGELFF
few	TRBV28	TRBJ2-7	CASSSASGRGEQYF
.	TRBV4-1	TRBJ1-2	CASSQVLGTGGRYTF
.	TRBV23-1	TRBJ1-6	CASRGTGDSPLHF
.	TRBV15	TRBJ1-4	CATSRDVRGGNEKLFF
.	TRBV6-6	TRBJ1-1	CASLQGLWGTEAFF
.	TRBV10-1	TRBJ1-2	CASSEYSYGYTF
.	TRBV6-2/TRBV6-3	TRBJ2-3	CASSYIWPDTQYF
.	TRBV5-1	TRBJ1-3	CASSGTGTSGNTIYF
.	TRBV4-1	TRBJ1-2	CASSQDENYGYTF
.	TRBV7-7	TRBJ2-7	CASSPGGGGPVHEQYF
.	TRBV7-2	TRBJ2-3	CASSLASGGSYTQYF
.	TRBV9	TRBJ2-2	CASSVGPVGELFF
.	TRBV9	TRBJ2-7	CASSPGQGSREQYF
.	TRBV4-1	TRBJ2-7	CASSQAGPDRGSSYEQYF
.	TRBV28	TRBJ1-4	CASSSTGGGKGNEKLFF
.	TRBV5-4	TRBJ2-7	CASRSSGGAYEQYF
.	TRBV19	TRBJ1-5	CASSPREQPQHF
.	TRBV10-3	TRBJ2-1	CAISSPSGINEQFF
.	TRBV20-1	TRBJ2-3	CSASNPHSGGTDTQYF
.	TRBV28	TRBJ1-2	CASSLAGQTYGYTF
.	TRBV6-5	TRBJ1-1	CAVGALDTEAFF
.	TRBV20-1	TRBJ1-1	CSASRGGAFF
.	TRBV27	TRBJ1-1	CASSLSRNTEAFF
.	TRBV4-1	TRBJ2-7	CASSQDSTLAGYEQYF
.	TRBV7-2	TRBJ1-2	CASSLDQGPFGYTF
.	TRBV7-9	TRBJ1-2	CASSEGASYGYTF
.	TRBV11-3	TRBJ1-1	CASSSSRGTEAFF